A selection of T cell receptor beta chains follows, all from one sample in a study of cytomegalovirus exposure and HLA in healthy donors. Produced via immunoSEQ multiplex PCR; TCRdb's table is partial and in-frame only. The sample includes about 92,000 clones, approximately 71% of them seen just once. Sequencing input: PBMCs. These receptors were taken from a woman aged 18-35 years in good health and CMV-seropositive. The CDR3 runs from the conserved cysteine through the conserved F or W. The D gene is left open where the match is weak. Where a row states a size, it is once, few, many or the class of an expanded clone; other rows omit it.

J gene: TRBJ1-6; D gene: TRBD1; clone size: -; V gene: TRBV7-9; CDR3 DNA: TGTGCCAGCAGCTCGGCCCCCGGACAGGGGGCAAATTCACCCCTCCACTTT; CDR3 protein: CASSSAPGQGANSPLHF
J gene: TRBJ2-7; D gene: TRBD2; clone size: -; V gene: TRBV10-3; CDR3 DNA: TGTGCCATCAGTGGGACTAGTCCCTACGAGCAGTACTTC; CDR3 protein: CAISGTSPYEQYF
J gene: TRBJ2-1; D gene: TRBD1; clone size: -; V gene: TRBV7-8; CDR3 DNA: TGTGCCAGCAGCTTAGCTTGGGACAGGGGGAACAATGAGCAGTTCTTC; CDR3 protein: CASSLAWDRGNNEQFF
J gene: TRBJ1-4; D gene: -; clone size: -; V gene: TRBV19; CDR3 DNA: TGTGCCAGTAGGTCGACTTCTCGGAATGAAAAACTGTTTTTT; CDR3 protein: CASRSTSRNEKLFF
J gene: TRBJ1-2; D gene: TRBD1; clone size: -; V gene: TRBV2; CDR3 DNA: TGTGCCAGCAGTAAAGACAGGGGCAGGGATGGCTACACCTTC; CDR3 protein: CASSKDRGRDGYTF
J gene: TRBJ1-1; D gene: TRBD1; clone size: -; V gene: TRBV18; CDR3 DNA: TGTGCCAGCTCATCAGGGGGCAGGTTTAACACTGAAGCTTTCTTT; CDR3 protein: CASSSGGRFNTEAFF
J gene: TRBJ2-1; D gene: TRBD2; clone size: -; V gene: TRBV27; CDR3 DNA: TGTGCCAGCAGTTTACGACTAGCGGGAAGCTCCTACAATGAGCAGTTCTTC; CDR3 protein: CASSLRLAGSSYNEQFF
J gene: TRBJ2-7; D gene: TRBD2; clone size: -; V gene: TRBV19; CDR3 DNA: TGTGCCAGTAGTTCGAGCGGGACTTCCTACGAGCAGTACTTC; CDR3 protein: CASSSSGTSYEQYF
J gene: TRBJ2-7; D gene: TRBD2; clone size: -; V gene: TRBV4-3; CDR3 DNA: TGCGCCAGCAGCCAATCTTTAGCGGGAGTAAGCGGCGAGCAGTACTTC; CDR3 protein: CASSQSLAGVSGEQYF
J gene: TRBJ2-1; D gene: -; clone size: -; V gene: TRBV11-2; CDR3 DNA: TGTGCCAGCAGCGGCAACAGGGTTGAGCAGTTCTTC; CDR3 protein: CASSGNRVEQFF
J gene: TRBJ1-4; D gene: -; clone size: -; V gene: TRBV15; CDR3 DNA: TGTGCCACCAGCAGAGTGGCAGGCCTTAATGAAAAACTGTTTTTT; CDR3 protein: CATSRVAGLNEKLFF
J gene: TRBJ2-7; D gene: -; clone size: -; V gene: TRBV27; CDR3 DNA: TGTGCCAGCAGTACCGACGGACAAAACGACTACGAGCAGTACTTC; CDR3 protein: CASSTDGQNDYEQYF
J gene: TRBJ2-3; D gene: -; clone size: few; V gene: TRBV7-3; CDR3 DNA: TGTGCCAGCAGCTTAAACGCAGGTCGGGATACGCAGTATTTT; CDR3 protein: CASSLNAGRDTQYF
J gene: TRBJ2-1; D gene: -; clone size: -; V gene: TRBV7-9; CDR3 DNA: TGTGCCAGCAGCTCCCCCGGGGGAGGGGGCTACAATGAGCAGTTCTTC; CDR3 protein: CASSSPGGGGYNEQFF
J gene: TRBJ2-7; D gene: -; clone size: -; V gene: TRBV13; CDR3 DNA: TGTGCCAGCAGCTTAGATCTAGGCAACTACGAGCAGTACTTC; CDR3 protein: CASSLDLGNYEQYF
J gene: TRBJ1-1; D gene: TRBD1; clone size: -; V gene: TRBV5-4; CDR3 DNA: TGTGCCAGCAGCTGGAGACAGGGAGGCGCTGAAGCTTTCTTT; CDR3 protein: CASSWRQGGAEAFF
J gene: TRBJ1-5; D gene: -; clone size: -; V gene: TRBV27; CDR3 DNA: TGTGCCAGCAGTTATGGGGGGGGCAGCAATCAGCCCCAGCATTTT; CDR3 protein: CASSYGGGSNQPQHF
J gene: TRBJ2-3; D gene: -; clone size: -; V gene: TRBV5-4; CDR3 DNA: TGTGCCAGCAGCTTGCGCGTTGGCGGGGCGAGCACAGATACGCAGTATTTT; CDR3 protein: CASSLRVGGASTDTQYF
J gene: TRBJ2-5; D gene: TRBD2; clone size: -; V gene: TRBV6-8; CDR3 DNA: TGTGCCAGCAGTGAAGTAAGGCTAGCGGGAGTACGGTACTTC; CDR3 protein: CASSEVRLAGVRYF
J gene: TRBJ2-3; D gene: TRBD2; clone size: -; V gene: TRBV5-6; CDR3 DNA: TGTGCCAGCAGGAAACTAGCGGGATACACAGATACGCAGTATTTT; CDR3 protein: CASRKLAGYTDTQYF
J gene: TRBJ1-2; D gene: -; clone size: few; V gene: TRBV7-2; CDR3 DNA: TGTGCCAGCAGCTTCCCAGGGTCCCACTATGGCTACACCTTC; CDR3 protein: CASSFPGSHYGYTF
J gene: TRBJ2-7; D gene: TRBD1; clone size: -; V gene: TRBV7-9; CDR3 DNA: TGTGCCAGCCGGGCCGGGACAGGGCCCTACGAGCAGTACTTC; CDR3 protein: CASRAGTGPYEQYF
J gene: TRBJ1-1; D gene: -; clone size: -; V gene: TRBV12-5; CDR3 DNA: TGTGCTAGTTGGTCCGGTGAGAACACTGAAGCTTTCTTT; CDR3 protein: CASWSGENTEAFF
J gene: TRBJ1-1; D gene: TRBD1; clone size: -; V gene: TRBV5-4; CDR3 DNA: TGTGCCAGCAGCGGTGACAGGGAGGTAATAACTGAAGCTTTCTTT; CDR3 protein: CASSGDREVITEAFF